This passage covers 29 T cell receptor beta chains from one sample sequenced in a study of cytomegalovirus exposure and HLA in healthy donors. PCR employed 60 Vbeta and 13 Jbeta primers. TCRdb keeps only in-frame clones here, not all; method: immunoSEQ multiplex PCR. The data contain roughly 110,000 clones, over 75% of them singletons. Sequenced: PBMCs. All receptors derive from a middle-aged man in good health and CMV-seropositive.

The gene calls are TRBV6-5 and TRBJ2-7; perhaps TRBD1 as D (6 bases). Germline values: CDR1 MNHEY, CDR2 SVGAGI. The CDR3 loop spans 15 amino acids. V lost 0 bases, J lost 4 bases, and 13 bases lay in between. The CDR3, as DNA: TGTGCCAGCAGTTACTCCTCAGGGGCTGTATACGAGCAGTACTTC. Translated, it gives CASSYSSGAVYEQYF.

This clone was observed once. This chain connects TRBV7-2 to TRBJ2-7; TRBD1 matches 8 bases. This CDR3 has 14 amino acids. Germline CDR1 and CDR2: SGHTA and FQGNSA. The ends lost 5 bases at V and 2 bases at J; junction bases unmatched: 5. The CDR3 nucleotides read TGTGCCAGCAGCATAGGACAGGGCCCCTACGAGCAGTACTTC. This sequence encodes CASSIGQGPYEQYF.

The chain has TRBV19 and TRBJ1-3; D is ambiguous. Per germline, CDR1 LNHDA and CDR2 SQIVND (reference sequence). This CDR3 comprises 12 residues. The V gene lost 4 bases and the J gene lost 7 bases, with 8 bases spanning the gap. The CDR3 region is CASSNAWNTIYF. The CDR3 DNA reads TGTGCCAGTAGTAACGCGTGGAACACCATATATTTT.

V is TRBV7-9 and J is TRBJ2-5, with 8 bases matching TRBD1. There are 17 residues in the CDR3. Germline V lookup: CDR1 SEHNR, CDR2 FQNEAQ (reference sequence). V gave up 2 bases and J gave up 5 bases; unmatched junction bases: 13. CDR3 nucleotide sequence: TGTGCCAGCAGCTTAAGGGACAGGTCTTCAATATCTGAGACCCAGTACTTC. Its translation is CASSLRDRSSISETQYF.

This chain connects TRBV4-2 to TRBJ2-7, with 12 bases identical to TRBD2. The ends lost 1 base at V and 3 bases at J; junction bases unmatched: 7. CDR3 size: 17 residues. Germline lookup yields CDR1 LGHNA and CDR2 YNFKEQ. CDR3 protein: CASSQAASGGALYEQYF. The CDR3 nucleotides read TGTGCCAGCAGCCAAGCAGCTAGCGGGGGGGCCCTCTACGAGCAGTACTTC.

The CDR3 region is CASSVERGLAYEQYF. In DNA, the CDR3 is TGTGCCAGCAGTGTCGAAAGGGGCTTAGCCTACGAGCAGTACTTC. This chain joins TRBV6-4 and TRBJ2-7; D may be TRBD1 (5 bases). V was shortened by 4 bases and J by 2 bases, with 15 bases between the two germline ends. The CDR3 is made up of 15 amino acids. Germline values: CDR1 MRHNA, CDR2 SNTAGT.

The table lists this clone with a few counts. This chain joins TRBV5-6 and TRBJ1-4; 11 bases fit TRBD1. The J segment lost 3 bases and the V segment lost 4 bases, leaving 8 bases of the junction unmatched. Germline assignment: CDR1 SGHDT and CDR2 YYEEEE. The CDR3 runs 17 residues. CDR3 sequence reads: CASSHRDRGWANEKLFF. CDR3 DNA sequence: TGTGCCAGCAGCCACCGGGACAGGGGGTGGGCTAATGAAAAACTGTTTTTT.

The V gene is TRBV19, the J gene TRBJ1-5, with D hard to call. Germline loops: CDR1 LNHDA, CDR2 SQIVND (reference sequence). V lost 6 bases and J lost 10, with 19 bases in between. The CDR3 loop spans 14 amino acids. CDR3 bases: TGTGCCAGTAGGACCTCAGGTCCCATGGAACCCCAGCATTTT. It translates to CASRTSGPMEPQHF. The variable domain in full, completed from reference TRBV19 and TRBJ1-5, reads DGGITQSPKYLFRKEGQNVTLSCEQNLNHDAMYWYRQDPGQGLRLIYYSQIVNDFQKGDIAEGYSVSREKKESFPLTVTSAQKNPTAFYLCASRTSGPMEPQHFGDGTRLSIL.

The V gene is TRBV4-2, the J gene TRBJ1-4; D perhaps matches TRBD1 (5 bases). Germline assignment: CDR1 LGHNA and CDR2 YNFKEQ. This CDR3 is 15 amino acids long. V lost 1 base and J lost 4, with 10 bases in between. The CDR3 coding sequence is TGTGCCAGCAGCCAAGGTGGGGGGAATAATGAAAAACTGTTTTTT. It is translated as CASSQGGGNNEKLFF.

The chain combines TRBV6-5 with TRBJ2-7; perhaps TRBD1 as D (6 bases). In germline, CDR1 is MNHEY, CDR2 SVGAGI. V dropped 0 bases and J dropped 0 bases, with 9 bases sitting between them. This CDR3 region has 15 residues. As DNA, the CDR3 is TGTGCCAGCAGTTACTCAGGCAGGGGCTCCTACGAGCAGTACTTC. Translation: CASSYSGRGSYEQYF.

This sequence joins TRBV28 and TRBJ1-6, with D possibly being TRBD1 (5 bases). Trimming left V 5 bases short and J 5 bases short, with 13 bases between. Germline CDR1 MDHEN, CDR2 SYDVKM. CDR3 length: 15 amino acids. The DNA for the CDR3 is TGTGCCAGCAGTCCTCAGGGTAGGGATAATTCACCCCTCCACTTT. Translated, it gives CASSPQGRDNSPLHF.

The chain recombines TRBV7-9 with TRBJ1-2; D not certain. Germline CDR1 and CDR2: SEHNR and FQNEAQ (reference sequence). V lost 3 bases, J lost 7 bases, and 12 bases lay in between. This CDR3 comprises 13 residues. The CDR3 nucleotides are TGTGCCAGCAGCTTGGCGGCAGCCTTTGGCTACACCTTC. Protein: CASSLAAAFGYTF.

The table lists this clone with a few counts. The CDR3 here is CASSLPGAGNTIYF. DNA for the CDR3: TGTGCCAGCAGCTTACCGGGTGCAGGAAACACCATATATTTT. The rearrangement links TRBV7-8 to TRBJ1-3; D gene unclear. V dropped 2 bases and J dropped 4 bases, with 9 bases sitting between them. The CDR3 runs 14 residues. Germline V CDR1 and CDR2: SGHVS, FQNEAQ.

The chain carries TRBV19 and TRBJ2-3, with 8 bases lining up with TRBD2. Germline CDR1 reads LNHDA; CDR2 reads SQIVND (reference sequence). This CDR3 is 17 amino acids long. V dropped 0 bases and J dropped 2; count of bases not matched to a gene: 7. The CDR3 DNA is TGTGCCAGTAGTATAGATCCCTTAGCGGGGTTCACAGATACGCAGTATTTT. It is translated as CASSIDPLAGFTDTQYF.

This rearrangement joins TRBV19 to TRBJ2-1; 10 positions match TRBD2. The J segment lost 9 bases and the V segment lost 3 bases, leaving 5 bases of the junction unmatched. The germline CDR1 and CDR2 sequences are LNHDA and SQIVND (reference sequence). The CDR3 length is 14 residues. CDR3 nucleotide sequence: TGTGCCAGTAGTATGTCACTAGCGGGGCCTGAGCAGTTCTTC. Its translation: CASSMSLAGPEQFF. Looking up the rest from reference TRBV19 and TRBJ2-1 gives the full variable domain: DGGITQSPKYLFRKEGQNVTLSCEQNLNHDAMYWYRQDPGQGLRLIYYSQIVNDFQKGDIAEGYSVSREKKESFPLTVTSAQKNPTAFYLCASSMSLAGPEQFFGPGTRLTVL.

The chain joins TRBV7-2 to TRBJ1-1; maybe TRBD1 (6 bases). The germline V gene encodes CDR1 SGHTA and CDR2 FQGNSA. The V end was cut by 1 base, the J end by 9 bases, with 12 bases between. The CDR3 loop spans 13 amino acids. The CDR3 DNA reads as TGTGCCAGCAGCTTAGTACACAGGGAGAAAGCTTTCTTT. Encoded protein: CASSLVHREKAFF.

The gene calls are TRBV4-2 and TRBJ2-7; TRBD1 is a possible D gene (5 bases). The CDR3 length is 14 residues. Per germline, CDR1 LGHNA and CDR2 YNFKEQ. V lost 3 bases and J 3 bases, leaving 12 bases between the germline ends. The CDR3 reads CASSHKGQGYEQYF. The CDR3 DNA sequence: TGTGCCAGCAGCCACAAGGGCCAGGGCTACGAGCAGTACTTC.

With respect to this clone: This sample also contains other DNA sequences that code for the same CDR3. In DNA, the CDR3 is TGTGCCAGCAGTGCCCTGGGGGGGTTGAACACTGAAGCTTTCTTT. The encoded protein is CASSALGGLNTEAFF. The rearrangement joins TRBV28 to TRBJ1-1, with D possibly matching TRBD1 (5 bases). The CDR3 has 15 residues. Trimming removed 5 bases at V and 0 bases at J, with 13 bases between. Germline V gene data show CDR1 as MDHEN and CDR2 as SYDVKM.

The V call is TRBV7-3, the J call TRBJ1-1; TRBD1 agrees at 7 bases. The CDR3 totals 14 residues. V lost 5 bases and J lost 4; bases outside the gene matches: 7. Germline loops: CDR1 SGHTA, CDR2 FQGTGA. The CDR3 loop reads CASSTQGIGTEAFF. The CDR3 DNA sequence: TGTGCCAGCAGCACACAGGGGATTGGCACTGAAGCTTTCTTT.

The chain combines TRBV10-3 with TRBJ2-5, with D maybe TRBD1 (6 bases). The DNA end is a closer match to TRBJ2-7, so the J assignment may be wrong. The CDR3 contains 13 residues. Looked up from germline, CDR1 is ENHRY and CDR2 is SYGVKD. The CDR3 sequence: CAISRGDSYEQYF. The CDR3 nucleotides read TGTGCCATCAGCAGGGGTGACTCCTACGAGCAGTACTTC.

Note on this clone: The germline gene is not matched at one end of the junction; a read error may be the cause. This chain uses TRBV7-7 with TRBJ2-2, with no clear D. This CDR3 contains 15 residues. The V gene's germline CDR1 is SSHAT and CDR2 FNYEAQ (reference sequence). CDR3 amino acids: CASSLVGDNTGELFF. The CDR3 DNA sequence: TGTGCTAGCAGCTTAGTCGGAGATAACACCGGGGAGCTGTTTTTT.

This chain joins TRBV11-2 and TRBJ2-2; 7 bases line up with TRBD2. CDR3 length: 15 amino acids. V was clipped by 5 bases and J by 1 base; unmatched bases: 4. Per the germline V gene, CDR1 is SGHAT and CDR2 is FQNNGV. For the CDR3, the DNA is TGTGCCAGCAGCACGCTAGCGGAGAACACCGGGGAGCTGTTTTTT. This codes for CASSTLAENTGELFF.

This chain joins TRBV18 and TRBJ1-1; 9 nucleotides match TRBD1. This CDR3 has 14 residues. After removal of 3 bases from V and 8 bases from J, the junction contained 7 bases not matched to a gene. Germline V gene sequence: CDR1 KGHSH, CDR2 LQKENI. The CDR3 DNA is TGTGCCAGCTCACCGGTGACAGGGGGAGCCGAAGCTTTCTTT. This encodes CASSPVTGGAEAFF.

This rearrangement joins TRBV15 to TRBJ2-7, with D possibly being TRBD1 (8 bases). The CDR3 spans 15 residues. The V gene lost 0 bases and the J gene lost 3 bases, with 12 bases spanning the gap. CDR1 and CDR2 from the germline V gene are LNHNV and YYDKDF (reference sequence). CDR3 region: CATSRDTGGVYEQYF. The CDR3, as DNA: TGTGCCACCAGCAGAGACACAGGGGGGGTCTACGAGCAGTACTTC.

The table lists this clone with a few counts. In DNA form, the CDR3 reads TGTGCCAGCAGCATGACAGGGGGGCCCGATAACTATGGCTACACCTTC. Its translation is CASSMTGGPDNYGYTF. The rearrangement links TRBV7-2 to TRBJ1-2, with 9 positions matching TRBD1. Losses at the gene ends were 5 bases for V and 1 base for J; bases not matched to a gene: 8. Germline-derived CDR1 and CDR2 are SGHTA and FQGNSA. CDR3 length: 16 residues.

J is TRBJ2-3 and V is TRBV11-2; D is unresolved. V was clipped by 5 bases and J by 0 bases, with 9 bases between them. The CDR3 contains 14 residues. Per germline, CDR1 SGHAT and CDR2 FQNNGV. CDR3: CASSPSPSTDTQYF. CDR3 nucleotide sequence: TGTGCCAGCAGCCCCTCCCCTAGCACAGATACGCAGTATTTT.

The V call is TRBV9, the J call TRBJ1-1, with a tentative D call TRBD1 (5 bases). Germline values: CDR1 SGDLS, CDR2 YYNGEE. The V gene lost 7 bases and the J gene lost 3 bases, with 13 bases spanning the gap. This CDR3 contains 13 residues. For the CDR3, the DNA is TGTGCCAGCGGTGGGGCAATCTACACTGAAGCTTTCTTT. Translating it yields CASGGAIYTEAFF.

V and J are TRBV19 and TRBJ1-6; D is perhaps TRBD1 (6 bases). The ends were cut back, 7 bases at V and 9 bases at J, with 16 bases in the middle. CDR1 is LNHDA and CDR2 is SQIVND in the germline V gene (reference sequence). CDR3 length: 14 residues. CDR3 in DNA: TGTGCCAGTATCCAGACAGGATTGGGTTCACCCCTCCACTTT. Its protein is CASIQTGLGSPLHF.

V and J are TRBV28 and TRBJ2-7; 8 bases map to TRBD1. This CDR3 is 13 amino acids long. The junction had 4 bases not matched to a gene; V was cut back by 5 bases and J by 4 bases. Looked up from germline, CDR1 is MDHEN and CDR2 is SYDVKM. The CDR3 loop reads CASSRDRGYEQYF. In nucleotides, the CDR3 is TGTGCCAGCAGTCGAGACAGGGGATACGAGCAGTACTTC.